The 31 T cell receptor beta chains presented below share a single source sample, sequenced in a study of Ad26.COV2.S vaccination and SARS-CoV-2 variants. Some clones are missing from TCRdb's copy, which holds only in-frame ones; the method was immunoSEQ multiplex PCR. The data contain roughly 350,000 clones, about nine tenths of them singletons. Indicated treatment: some 20 received Ad26.COV2.S at low or high dose, single or two shots; several received placebo; per-sample allocation not given. Repertoires come from day 63 after the first vaccine or placebo injection. This material consisted of peripheral blood, taken in a trial of Ad26.COV2.S vaccine versus placebo. The receptors were gathered from a person aged 18 to 59 who received the Ad26.COV2.S COVID-19 vaccine or a placebo.

The rearrangement uses TRBV28 and TRBJ2-2; TRBD1 or TRBD2 may be the D gene (5 bases each). Germline values: CDR1 MDHEN, CDR2 SYDVKM. V was clipped by 3 bases and J by 5 bases, with 13 bases between them. The CDR3 has 15 residues. Here the CDR3 reads CASSFRQGRTGELFF. Here the CDR3 DNA reads TGTGCCAGCAGTTTTCGGCAGGGACGGACCGGGGAGCTGTTTTTT.

The V gene is TRBV30, the J gene TRBJ1-6, with D possibly being TRBD1 (5 bases). Germline CDR1 GTSNPN, CDR2 SVGIG (reference sequence). The CDR3 is made up of 16 amino acids. V lost 3 bases, J lost 6 bases, and 18 bases lay in between. CDR3: CAWSFRAGMINSPLHF. The CDR3 nucleotides read TGTGCCTGGAGCTTCAGGGCGGGCATGATTAATTCACCCCTCCACTTT.

The chain couples TRBV15 to TRBJ1-2; no reliable D call. In germline, CDR1 is LNHNV, CDR2 YYDKDF (reference sequence). The V end lost 0 bases, the J end lost 7 bases, and 15 bases lay between the germline ends. This CDR3 spans 15 amino acids. CDR3 region: CATSRDIAGSGGYTF. CDR3 DNA: TGTGCCACCAGCAGAGATATCGCGGGGTCGGGTGGCTACACCTTC.

The rearrangement joins TRBV11-2 to TRBJ1-6, with no clear D. This CDR3 spans 16 amino acids. The germline V gene encodes CDR1 SGHAT and CDR2 FQNNGV. Trimming removed 3 bases from V and 0 bases from J, with 9 bases in between. The CDR3 loop reads CASSLDQRSYNSPLHF. The CDR3, as DNA: TGTGCCAGCAGCTTGGACCAACGCTCCTATAATTCACCCCTCCACTTT. Variable domain in full (rest from reference TRBV11-2 and TRBJ1-6): EAGVAQSPRYKIIEKRQSVAFWCNPISGHATLYWYQQILGQGPKLLIQFQNNGVVDDSQLPKDRFSAERLKGVDSTLKIQPAKLEDSAVYLCASSLDQRSYNSPLHFGNGTRLTVT.

The rearrangement joins TRBV4-1 to TRBJ2-1; TRBD2 agrees at 9 bases. The CDR3 loop spans 16 amino acids. J was trimmed by 7 bases and V by 0 bases; bases with no gene match: 7. Germline CDR1 MGHRA, CDR2 YSYEKL. CDR3 DNA: TGCGCCAGCAGCCAAGATCCCAGGGCGGGGGGGAATGAGCAGTTCTTC. The encoded protein is CASSQDPRAGGNEQFF.

The genes are TRBV7-9 and TRBJ1-5; 9 bases line up with TRBD1. V lost 5 bases to trimming and J lost 5 bases; unmatched junction nucleotides: 13. The CDR3 runs 17 residues. Germline CDR1 and CDR2: SEHNR and FQNEAQ (reference sequence). The CDR3 DNA reads TGTGCCAGCAGCCCCGACCGAGCGGGACAGGGCTATCAGCCCCAGCATTTT. It codes for CASSPDRAGQGYQPQHF.

This chain uses TRBV2 with TRBJ2-6, with TRBD1 identical over 9 bases. Germline values: CDR1 SNHLY, CDR2 FYNNEI. With 4 bases clipped from V and 2 bases from J, the junction kept 9 bases outside the gene matches. The CDR3 has 18 residues. This CDR3 reads CASSVTPGQGTGANVLTF. The CDR3 coding sequence is TGTGCCAGCAGTGTTACGCCGGGACAGGGAACTGGGGCCAACGTCCTGACTTTC. Full variable domain (missing parts from reference TRBV2 and TRBJ2-6): EPEVTQTPSHQVTQMGQEVILRCVPISNHLYFYWYRQILGQKVEFLVSFYNNEISEKSEIFDDQFSVERPDGSNFTLKIRSTKLEDSAMYFCASSVTPGQGTGANVLTFGAGSRLTVL.

The CDR3 DNA is TGTGCCAGCAGCTTAACAGGGTCCTGGGAGACCCAGTACTTC. It is translated as CASSLTGSWETQYF. The chain couples TRBV7-2 to TRBJ2-5; possibly TRBD1 for D (6 bases). The germline V gene has CDR1 SGHTA and CDR2 FQGNSA. Between the trimmed V and J ends, which lost 2 bases and 5 bases, there was a span of 12 bases. This CDR3 has 14 amino acids.

The chain links TRBV6-5 to TRBJ2-3; D is ambiguous. Germline V gene lookup returns CDR1 MNHEY and CDR2 SVGAGI. Trimming took 7 bases from V and 0 from J, leaving 5 bases between them. The CDR3 consists of 12 residues. The CDR3 is CASKSSTDTQYF. The CDR3, as DNA: TGTGCCAGCAAATCTAGCACAGATACGCAGTATTTT.

The chain carries TRBV19 and TRBJ2-3; TRBD2 matches 10 bases. Germline-derived CDR1 and CDR2 are LNHDA and SQIVND (reference sequence). J lost 1 base, V lost 7 bases, and 5 bases had no gene match. The CDR3 loop spans 15 amino acids. CDR3 coding DNA: TGTGCCAGTAACCCCACTAGCGGGGGCACAGATACGCAGTATTTT. Translating gives CASNPTSGGTDTQYF.

The genes are TRBV9 and TRBJ2-3, with 7 nucleotides matching TRBD2. Germline V gives CDR1 SGDLS, CDR2 YYNGEE. This CDR3 region has 14 residues. The junction had 6 bases not matched to a gene; V was cut back by 4 bases and J by 4 bases. DNA for the CDR3: TGTGCCAGCAGCATCAGCGGGGAATCAGATACGCAGTATTTT. Encoded protein: CASSISGESDTQYF.

The chain joins TRBV3-1 (or the pseudogene TRBV3-2) to TRBJ1-2; 10 bases fit TRBD1. After removal of 2 bases from V and 6 bases from J, the junction contained 6 bases not matched to a gene. Germline V gene data show CDR1 as LGHDT and CDR2 as YNNKEL (reference sequence). The CDR3 extends over 15 amino acids. The CDR3, as DNA: TGTGCCAGCAGCCAACACCGGGACAGGGGTCATGGCTACACCTTC. Its translation is CASSQHRDRGHGYTF.

This chain uses TRBV7-3 with TRBJ2-1; D remains unclear. V dropped 5 bases and J dropped 3 bases, with 20 bases sitting between them. Germline CDR1 reads SGHTA; CDR2 reads FQGTGA. The CDR3 has 17 residues. The CDR3, as DNA: TGTGCCAGCAGCGCATTCGCAGGACGGAGTAGCTACAATGAGCAGTTCTTC. Protein: CASSAFAGRSSYNEQFF. Full variable domain (rest looked up from reference TRBV7-3 and TRBJ2-1): GAGVSQTPSNKVTEKGKYVELRCDPISGHTALYWYRQSLGQGPEFLIYFQGTGAADDSGLPNDRFFAVRPEGSVSTLKIQRTERGDSAVYLCASSAFAGRSSYNEQFFGPGTRLTVL.

The V gene is TRBV5-4, the J gene TRBJ2-5; TRBD1 matches 9 bases. This CDR3 has 17 residues. The germline CDR1 and CDR2 sequences are SGHNT and YYREEE (reference sequence). V lost 4 bases and J lost 5; bases outside the gene matches: 15. In DNA, the CDR3 is TGTGCCAGCAGCCCAGACCCCTCCGGGACAGGGAGGGAGACCCAGTACTTC. Amino acid sequence: CASSPDPSGTGRETQYF.

The chain links TRBV7-9 to TRBJ2-3; tentatively, D is TRBD1 (6 bases). Trimming left V 3 bases short and J 2 bases short, with 12 bases between. The CDR3 is 15 amino acids. The germline V gene encodes CDR1 SEHNR and CDR2 FQNEAQ (reference sequence). The CDR3 sequence: CASSFSTGLTDTQYF. CDR3 sequence (DNA): TGTGCCAGCAGCTTCTCGACAGGACTCACAGATACGCAGTATTTT. The full variable domain, its missing parts supplied by reference TRBV7-9 and TRBJ2-3, is DTGVSQNPRHKITKRGQNVTFRCDPISEHNRLYWYRQTLGQGPEFLTYFQNEAQLEKSRLLSDRFSAERPKGSFSTLEIQRTEQGDSAMYLCASSFSTGLTDTQYFGPGTRLTVL.

As DNA, the CDR3 is TGTGCCAGCAGTATCGTGTGGAGCCAGACAGGGGCCAACGTCCTGACTTTC. This encodes CASSIVWSQTGANVLTF. The rearrangement joins TRBV27 to TRBJ2-6; D is ambiguous. Trimming cost V 5 bases and J 4 bases, with 18 bases left between them. CDR3 length: 17 residues. Per the germline V gene, CDR1 is MNHEY and CDR2 is SMNVEV (reference sequence).

V is TRBV6-5 and J is TRBJ2-7; D perhaps matches TRBD1 (6 bases). The CDR3 contains 13 residues. V lost 6 bases to trimming and J lost 2 bases, with 11 bases between them. The germline CDR1 and CDR2 sequences are MNHEY and SVGAGI. CDR3 amino acids: CASRLTGTYEQYF. The CDR3 DNA is TGTGCCAGCAGGCTGACAGGTACCTACGAGCAGTACTTC.

A remark on this clone: At one boundary the junction diverges from the germline segment, which might be a read error. This chain joins TRBV7-7 and TRBJ2-2, with D maybe TRBD1 (6 bases). Germline CDR1 and CDR2: SSHAT and FNYEAQ (reference sequence). The CDR3 loop spans 14 amino acids. The CDR3 nucleotides are TGTGCTAGCAGGGGACAAACGAACACCGGGGAGCTGTTTTTT. Translation gives CASRGQTNTGELFF.

CDR3 sequence reads: CSASGAGVGPDGELFF. The CDR3 region has the DNA TGCAGTGCTAGTGGAGCGGGAGTAGGCCCAGACGGGGAGCTGTTTTTT. This sequence joins TRBV20-1 and TRBJ2-2; 8 bases align to TRBD2. With V trimmed by 3 bases and J by 7 bases, 13 bases remained unmatched. There are 16 residues in the CDR3. CDR1 and CDR2 from the germline V gene are DFQATT and SNEGSKA (reference sequence).

The chain couples TRBV3-1 (or the pseudogene TRBV3-2) to TRBJ2-7; D gene uncertain. Germline V CDR1 and CDR2: LGHDT, YNNKEL (reference sequence). The ends were cut back, 0 bases at V and 2 bases at J, with 5 bases in the middle. CDR3 size: 13 residues. This CDR3 reads CASSQDLAYEQYF. CDR3 DNA sequence: TGTGCCAGCAGCCAAGATCTTGCCTACGAGCAGTACTTC.

The chain combines TRBV19 with TRBJ2-3; D not resolved. CDR3 length: 14 residues. Trimming took off 3 bases at V and 0 bases at J, with 7 bases between the two ends. The germline V gene encodes CDR1 LNHDA and CDR2 SQIVND (reference sequence). CDR3 DNA sequence: TGTGCCAGTAGTATCAAGTCTAGCACAGATACGCAGTATTTT. Its translation: CASSIKSSTDTQYF.

Points on this clone: The same CDR3 arises from other DNA sequences in this sample as well. The chain carries TRBV19 and TRBJ2-5, with TRBD2 matching 9 bases. Trimming at V came to 2 bases and at J to 5 bases, leaving 0 bases not matched to a gene. In germline, CDR1 is LNHDA, CDR2 SQIVND (reference sequence). This CDR3 contains 13 residues. The CDR3: CASSISGGETQYF. The CDR3, as DNA: TGTGCCAGTAGTATAAGCGGGGGGGAGACCCAGTACTTC. Complete variable domain (other parts from reference TRBV19 and TRBJ2-5): DGGITQSPKYLFRKEGQNVTLSCEQNLNHDAMYWYRQDPGQGLRLIYYSQIVNDFQKGDIAEGYSVSREKKESFPLTVTSAQKNPTAFYLCASSISGGETQYFGPGTRLLVL.

The chain employs TRBV3-1 (or the pseudogene TRBV3-2) and TRBJ2-3; 14 bases fit TRBD2. CDR3 size: 18 residues. With V trimmed by 3 bases and J by 4 bases, 9 bases remained unmatched. CDR1 and CDR2 (germline): LGHDT, YNNKEL (reference sequence). This CDR3 is CASSQGRLAGGLADTQYF. The CDR3 DNA is TGTGCCAGCAGCCAGGGGAGACTAGCGGGGGGGCTTGCAGATACGCAGTATTTT.

The chain joins TRBV5-8 to TRBJ1-5, with 7 bases aligning to TRBD1. Germline CDR1 SGHTS, CDR2 YDEGEE. The CDR3 is made up of 16 amino acids. J was trimmed by 0 bases and V by 2 bases; bases with no gene match: 5. This CDR3 is CASSFLTGNSNQPQHF. In nucleotides, the CDR3 is TGTGCCAGCAGCTTCCTGACAGGGAATAGCAATCAGCCCCAGCATTTT.

The chain is built from TRBV11-2 and TRBJ1-1; D may be TRBD1 (6 bases). In germline, CDR1 is SGHAT, CDR2 FQNNGV. Trimming cost V 7 bases and J 1 base, with 13 bases left between them. The CDR3 totals 14 residues. CDR3 DNA sequence: TGTGCCAGCACCTCAGGGGTGGCGAACACTGAAGCTTTCTTT. Encoded protein: CASTSGVANTEAFF. Drawing the rest from reference TRBV11-2 and TRBJ1-1, the complete variable domain is EAGVAQSPRYKIIEKRQSVAFWCNPISGHATLYWYQQILGQGPKLLIQFQNNGVVDDSQLPKDRFSAERLKGVDSTLKIQPAKLEDSAVYLCASTSGVANTEAFFGQGTRLTVV.

The chain combines TRBV5-1 with TRBJ1-4; maybe TRBD1 (5 bases). The CDR3 contains 17 residues. CDR1 is SGHRS and CDR2 is YFSETQ in the germline V gene. Trimming removed 0 bases at V and 3 bases at J, with 15 bases between. CDR3 nucleotides: TGCGCCAGCAGCTTGGAAGTTCAGGAGACAGCTAATGAAAAACTGTTTTTT. Protein: CASSLEVQETANEKLFF. The variable domain in full, completed from reference TRBV5-1 and TRBJ1-4, reads KAGVTQTPRYLIKTRGQQVTLSCSPISGHRSVSWYQQTPGQGLQFLFEYFSETQRNKGNFPGRFSGRQFSNSRSEMNVSTLELGDSALYLCASSLEVQETANEKLFFGSGTQLSVL.

The chain is built from TRBV6-5 and TRBJ2-7; the D gene is possibly TRBD1 (5 bases). The CDR3 is 14 amino acids. V lost 6 bases, J lost 7 bases, and 19 bases lay in between. Per the germline V gene, CDR1 is MNHEY and CDR2 is SVGAGI. The CDR3 region has the DNA TGTGCCAGCAGAAGAACCGTGACAGAACTTGAGCAGTACTTC. Its translation: CASRRTVTELEQYF.

With regard to this clone: This sequence may be a read error, since a much larger clone differs from it by one base. V gene TRBV5-6 combines with J gene TRBJ2-7, with 8 bases identical to TRBD2. Germline V gene data show CDR1 as SGHDT and CDR2 as YYEEEE. This CDR3 comprises 16 residues. The CDR3 loop reads CARSPGGGGSSYEQYF. CDR3 nucleotide sequence: TGTGCCCGCAGCCCGGGAGGGGGGGGAAGCTCCTACGAGCAGTACTTC.

CDR3 region: CASSVVAGEETQYF. In DNA form, the CDR3 reads TGTGCCAGCAGTGTCGTGGCAGGCGAAGAGACCCAGTACTTC. This chain uses TRBV6-4 with TRBJ2-5; D gene ambiguous. The V and J ends lost 4 bases and 3 bases respectively, with 12 bases between them. The CDR3 length is 14 residues. Looked up from germline, CDR1 is MRHNA and CDR2 is SNTAGT.

The chain has TRBV29-1 and TRBJ2-1; D is possibly TRBD2 (5 bases). Trimming took off 0 bases at V and 7 bases at J, with 10 bases between the two ends. The CDR3 is 13 residues long. CDR1 and CDR2 (germline): SQVTM, ANQGSEA. The CDR3 DNA reads as TGCAGCGTTGAAGACCAGGAGGAGAATGAGCAGTTCTTC. Its protein is CSVEDQEENEQFF.

V usage is TRBV2 and J usage is TRBJ2-3, with 9 bases matching TRBD1. The CDR3 totals 15 residues. The germline gives CDR1 SNHLY, CDR2 FYNNEI. J lost 2 bases, V lost 6 bases, and 6 bases had no gene match. The CDR3: CASSAGTGSTDTQYF. The CDR3 DNA sequence: TGTGCCAGCAGCGCCGGGACAGGGTCCACAGATACGCAGTATTTT.